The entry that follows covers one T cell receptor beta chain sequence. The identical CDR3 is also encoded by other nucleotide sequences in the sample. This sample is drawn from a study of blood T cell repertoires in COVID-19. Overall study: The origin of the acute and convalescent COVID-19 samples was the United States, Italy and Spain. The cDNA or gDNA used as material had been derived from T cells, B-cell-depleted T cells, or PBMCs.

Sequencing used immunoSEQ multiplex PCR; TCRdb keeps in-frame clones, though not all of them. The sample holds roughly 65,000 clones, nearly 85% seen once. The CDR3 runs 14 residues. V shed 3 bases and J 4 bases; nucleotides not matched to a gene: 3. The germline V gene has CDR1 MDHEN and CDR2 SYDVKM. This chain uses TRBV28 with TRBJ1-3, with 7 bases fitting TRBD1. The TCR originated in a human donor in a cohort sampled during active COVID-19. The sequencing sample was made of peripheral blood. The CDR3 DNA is TGTGCCAGCAGTTTGGAGACAGGGGGAAACACCATATATTTT. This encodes CASSLETGGNTIYF.